What follows are 9 T cell receptor beta chains derived from one specimen sequenced in a study of T cell responses to AZD1222 COVID-19 vaccine. The repertoire was sequenced with immunoSEQ multiplex PCR; TCRdb's copy has only in-frame clones and lacks some. The table lists 77,000 or so clones, roughly 90% of them singletons. The sample in question was peripheral blood, obtained 28 days after the second AZD1222 dose. Every receptor here comes from an adult who received the AZD1222 COVID-19 vaccine.

V is TRBV28 and J is TRBJ1-1, with D unresolved. This CDR3 is built from 15 residues. The V end was cut by 5 bases, the J end by 0 bases, with 13 bases between. The germline gives CDR1 MDHEN, CDR2 SYDVKM. The CDR3 nucleotides read TGTGCCAGCAGTCCTCCTCAAACTGTGAACACTGAAGCTTTCTTT. It specifies CASSPPQTVNTEAFF.

The V and J genes are TRBV9 and TRBJ2-2, with 11 bases identical to TRBD1. Germline V gene sequence: CDR1 SGDLS, CDR2 YYNGEE. The CDR3 has 16 amino acids. V dropped 3 bases and J dropped 3; count of bases not matched to a gene: 4. The CDR3 protein is CASSGTGGTYTGELFF. In DNA, the CDR3 is TGTGCCAGCAGCGGGACAGGGGGCACGTACACCGGGGAGCTGTTTTTT.

This chain joins TRBV15 and TRBJ2-1, with a tentative D call TRBD1 (6 bases). Germline lookup yields CDR1 LNHNV and CDR2 YYDKDF (reference sequence). V dropped 1 base and J dropped 7 bases, with 8 bases sitting between them. This CDR3 is 13 amino acids long. CDR3 nucleotides: TGTGCCACCAGCAGAGCACAGGGTAATGAGCAGTTCTTC. It encodes CATSRAQGNEQFF. The full variable domain, with the rest looked up from reference TRBV15 and TRBJ2-1, is DAMVIQNPRYQVTQFGKPVTLSCSQTLNHNVMYWYQQKSSQAPKLLFHYYDKDFNNEADTPDNFQSRRPNTSFCFLDIRSPGLGDTAMYLCATSRAQGNEQFFGPGTRLTVL.

The CDR3 DNA reads as TGTGCCAGCAGCTTCGGAGGGCCCTCCTACGAGCAGTACTTC. It specifies CASSFGGPSYEQYF. The chain links TRBV7-3 to TRBJ2-7; D might be TRBD2 (6 bases). V was clipped by 3 bases and J by 0 bases, with 9 bases between them. The CDR3 consists of 14 residues. Germline V gene lookup returns CDR1 SGHTA and CDR2 FQGTGA.

The rearrangement joins TRBV3-1 (or the pseudogene TRBV3-2) to TRBJ1-2; 10 nucleotides align to TRBD1. The CDR3 sequence is 14 residues long. From germline, CDR1 is LGHDT and CDR2 YNNKEL (reference sequence). V gave up 3 bases and J gave up 8 bases; unmatched junction bases: 6. The DNA of the CDR3 is TGTGCCAGCAGCCATCGCGACAGGGGGCACGGCTACACCTTC. As protein: CASSHRDRGHGYTF.

This sequence joins TRBV4-2 and TRBJ2-2; possible D gene TRBD2, 5 bases. Per germline, CDR1 LGHNA and CDR2 YNFKEQ. V was cut by 1 base and J by 2 bases, with 11 bases left in between. The CDR3 loop spans 16 amino acids. CDR3 protein: CASSQGYGLNTGELFF. The CDR3 region has the DNA TGTGCCAGCAGCCAAGGGTATGGACTTAACACCGGGGAGCTGTTTTTT.

V gene TRBV11-1 combines with J gene TRBJ2-5, with D tentatively TRBD1 (6 bases). This CDR3 is built from 13 residues. The V gene lost 7 bases and the J gene lost 4 bases, with 13 bases spanning the gap. Germline loops: CDR1 SGHAT, CDR2 FQDESV (reference sequence). This CDR3 reads CASTTRGGETQYF. The DNA of the CDR3 is TGTGCCAGCACGACTCGAGGGGGAGAGACCCAGTACTTC.

The chain has TRBV18 and TRBJ1-4; D remains unclear. The germline V gene has CDR1 KGHSH and CDR2 LQKENI. Deletions cut 5 bases from V and 0 bases from J, with 13 bases between. CDR3 length: 16 amino acids. CDR3 DNA: TGTGCCAGCTCATGGCAGCGAGTTGCAACTAATGAAAAACTGTTTTTT. This gives the protein CASSWQRVATNEKLFF.

The chain combines TRBV28 with TRBJ1-4; TRBD1 might be the D (6 bases). This CDR3 spans 15 amino acids. Between the trimmed V and J ends, which lost 5 bases and 3 bases, there was a span of 13 bases. From germline, CDR1 is MDHEN and CDR2 SYDVKM. DNA for the CDR3: TGTGCCAGCAGTCGGGGGGGGCCATCTAATGAAAAACTGTTTTTT. As protein: CASSRGGPSNEKLFF.